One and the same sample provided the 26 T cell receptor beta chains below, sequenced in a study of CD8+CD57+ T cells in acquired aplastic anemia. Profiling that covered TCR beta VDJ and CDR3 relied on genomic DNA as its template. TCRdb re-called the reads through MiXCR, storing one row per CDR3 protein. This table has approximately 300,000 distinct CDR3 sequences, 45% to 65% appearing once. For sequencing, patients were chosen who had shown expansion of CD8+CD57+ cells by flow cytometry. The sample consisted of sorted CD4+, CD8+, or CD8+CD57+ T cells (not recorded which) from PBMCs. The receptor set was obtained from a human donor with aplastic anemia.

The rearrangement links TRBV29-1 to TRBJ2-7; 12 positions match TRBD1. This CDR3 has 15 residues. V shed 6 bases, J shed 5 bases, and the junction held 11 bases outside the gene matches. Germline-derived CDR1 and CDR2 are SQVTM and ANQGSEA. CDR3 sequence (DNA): TGCAGCGTCGCCATTGGGACAGGGGGCGAAAACGAGCAGTACTTC. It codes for CSVAIGTGGENEQYF.

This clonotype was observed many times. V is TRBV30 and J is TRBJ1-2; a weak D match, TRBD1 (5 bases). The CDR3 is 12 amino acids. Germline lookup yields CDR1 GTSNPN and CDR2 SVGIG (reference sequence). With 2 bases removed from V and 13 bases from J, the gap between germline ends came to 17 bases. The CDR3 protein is CAWSSGLPPFTF. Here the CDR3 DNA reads TGTGCCTGGAGTTCGGGACTCCCCCCTTTCACCTTC.

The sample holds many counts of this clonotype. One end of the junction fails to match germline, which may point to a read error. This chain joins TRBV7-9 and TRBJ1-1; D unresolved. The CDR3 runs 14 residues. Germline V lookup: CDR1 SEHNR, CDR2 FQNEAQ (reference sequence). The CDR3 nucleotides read TGTGCCCGCAGCGTTGGCCGAGGCATCACTGAAGCTTTCTTT. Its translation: CARSVGRGITEAFF.

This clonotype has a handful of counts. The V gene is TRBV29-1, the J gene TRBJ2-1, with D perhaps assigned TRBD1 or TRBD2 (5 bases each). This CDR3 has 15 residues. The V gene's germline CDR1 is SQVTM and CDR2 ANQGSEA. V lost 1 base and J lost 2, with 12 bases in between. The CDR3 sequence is CSVEGGAAAYNEQFF. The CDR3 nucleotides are TGCAGCGTTGAAGGAGGGGCAGCCGCCTACAATGAGCAGTTCTTC.

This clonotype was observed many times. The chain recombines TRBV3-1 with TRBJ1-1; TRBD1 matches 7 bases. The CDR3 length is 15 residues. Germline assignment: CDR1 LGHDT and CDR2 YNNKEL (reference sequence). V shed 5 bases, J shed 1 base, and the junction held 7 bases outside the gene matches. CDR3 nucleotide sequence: TGTGCCAGCAGCGGAAGGGGGCACGGGAACACTGAAGCTTTCTTT. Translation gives CASSGRGHGNTEAFF.

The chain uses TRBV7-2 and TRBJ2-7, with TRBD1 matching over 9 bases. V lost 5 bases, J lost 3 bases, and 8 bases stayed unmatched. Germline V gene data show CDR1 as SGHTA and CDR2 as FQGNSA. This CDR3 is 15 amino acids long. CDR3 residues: CASSPATGGGYEQYF. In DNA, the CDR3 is TGTGCCAGCAGCCCTGCGACAGGGGGAGGCTACGAGCAGTACTTC.

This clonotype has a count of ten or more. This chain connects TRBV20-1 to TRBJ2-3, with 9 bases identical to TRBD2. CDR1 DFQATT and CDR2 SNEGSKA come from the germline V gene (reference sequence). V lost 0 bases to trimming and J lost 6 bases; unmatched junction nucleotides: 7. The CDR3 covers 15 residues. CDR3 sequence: CSARDYSGRSDTQYF. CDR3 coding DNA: TGCAGTGCTAGAGATTATAGCGGGAGATCGGATACGCAGTATTTT.

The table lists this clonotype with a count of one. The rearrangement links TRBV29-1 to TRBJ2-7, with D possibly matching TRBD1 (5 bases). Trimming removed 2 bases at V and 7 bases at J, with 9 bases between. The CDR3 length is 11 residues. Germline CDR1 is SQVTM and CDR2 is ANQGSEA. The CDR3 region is CSVESDNEQYF. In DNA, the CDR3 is TGCAGCGTTGAATCGGACAATGAGCAGTACTTC.

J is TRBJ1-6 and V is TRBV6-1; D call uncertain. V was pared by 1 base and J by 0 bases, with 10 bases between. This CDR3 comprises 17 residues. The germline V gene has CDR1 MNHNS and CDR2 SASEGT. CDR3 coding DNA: TGTGCCAGCAGTGAAGTATACAGATTCTCCTATAATTCACCCCTCCACTTT. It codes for CASSEVYRFSYNSPLHF.

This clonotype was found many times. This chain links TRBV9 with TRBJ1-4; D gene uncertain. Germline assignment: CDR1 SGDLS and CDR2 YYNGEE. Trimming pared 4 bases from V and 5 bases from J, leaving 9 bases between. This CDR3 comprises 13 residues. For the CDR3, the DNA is TGTGCCAGCAGCCTGGGCCTGAATGAAAAACTGTTTTTT. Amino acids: CASSLGLNEKLFF.

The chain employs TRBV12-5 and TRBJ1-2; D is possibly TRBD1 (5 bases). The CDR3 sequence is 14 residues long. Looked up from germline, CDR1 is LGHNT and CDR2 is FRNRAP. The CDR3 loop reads CASSPDRKHYGYTF. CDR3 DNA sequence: TGTGCCAGCAGCCCTGACAGAAAACACTATGGCTACACCTTC.

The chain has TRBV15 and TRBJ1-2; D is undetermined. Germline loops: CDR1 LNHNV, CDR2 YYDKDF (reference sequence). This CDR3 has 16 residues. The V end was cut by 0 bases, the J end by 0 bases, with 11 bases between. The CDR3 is CATSRDWSATNYGYTF. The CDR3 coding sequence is TGTGCCACCAGCAGAGATTGGAGCGCCACTAACTATGGCTACACCTTC.

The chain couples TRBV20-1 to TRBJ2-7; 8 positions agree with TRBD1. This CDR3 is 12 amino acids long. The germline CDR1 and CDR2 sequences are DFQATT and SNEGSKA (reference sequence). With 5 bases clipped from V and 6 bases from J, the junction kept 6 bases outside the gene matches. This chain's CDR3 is CSAQGAWGEQYF. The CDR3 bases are TGCAGTGCTCAGGGGGCGTGGGGCGAGCAGTACTTC.

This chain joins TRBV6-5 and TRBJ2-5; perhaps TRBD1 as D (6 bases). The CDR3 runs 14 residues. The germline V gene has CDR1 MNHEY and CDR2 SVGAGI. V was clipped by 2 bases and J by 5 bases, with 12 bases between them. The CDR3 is CASSYARQGETQYF. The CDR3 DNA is TGTGCCAGCAGTTACGCTCGGCAGGGGGAGACCCAGTACTTC.

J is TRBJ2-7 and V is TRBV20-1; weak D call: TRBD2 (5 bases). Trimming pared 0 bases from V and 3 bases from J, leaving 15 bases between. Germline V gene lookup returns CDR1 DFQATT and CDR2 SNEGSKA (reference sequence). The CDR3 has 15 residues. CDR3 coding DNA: TGCAGTGCTAGAGATCTCTTGAACGGGAACTACGAGCAGTACTTC. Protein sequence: CSARDLLNGNYEQYF.

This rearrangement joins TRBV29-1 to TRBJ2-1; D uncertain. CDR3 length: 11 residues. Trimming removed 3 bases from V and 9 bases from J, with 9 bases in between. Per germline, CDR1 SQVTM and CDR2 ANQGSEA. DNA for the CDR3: TGCAGCGTTGAGGGTGTGGTTGAGCAGTTCTTC. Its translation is CSVEGVVEQFF.

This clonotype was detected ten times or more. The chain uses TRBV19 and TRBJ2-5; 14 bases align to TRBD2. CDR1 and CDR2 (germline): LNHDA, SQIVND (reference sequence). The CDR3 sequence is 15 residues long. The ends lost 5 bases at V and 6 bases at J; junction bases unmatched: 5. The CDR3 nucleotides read TGTGCCAGTAGTCCGGGACTAGCGGGGGAACAGACCCAGTACTTC. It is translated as CASSPGLAGEQTQYF.

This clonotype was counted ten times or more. The CDR3 DNA follows: TGTGCCAGCAGCGTACAAACGATGGGCACAGATACGCAGTATTTT. Translating it yields CASSVQTMGTDTQYF. The gene calls are TRBV9 and TRBJ2-3; D unclear. V gave up 1 base and J gave up 1 base, with 10 bases separating them. The CDR3 loop spans 15 amino acids. The germline V gene has CDR1 SGDLS and CDR2 YYNGEE.

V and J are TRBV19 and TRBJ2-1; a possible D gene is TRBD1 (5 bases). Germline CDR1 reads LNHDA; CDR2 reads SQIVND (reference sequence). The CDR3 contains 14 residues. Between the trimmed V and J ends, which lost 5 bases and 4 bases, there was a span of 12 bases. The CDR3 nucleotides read TGTGCCAGTAGTCTGTCAGGGTGGTACAATGAGCAGTTCTTC. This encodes CASSLSGWYNEQFF.

CDR3 nucleotides: TGCAGTGCCCCCGGGGACAGGGGCTCTGGAAACACCATATATTTT. Translation: CSAPGDRGSGNTIYF. V usage is TRBV20-1 and J usage is TRBJ1-3; 10 positions match TRBD1. This CDR3 has 15 residues. V was pared by 6 bases and J by 0 bases, with 5 bases of the junction left unmatched. Germline CDR1 is DFQATT and CDR2 is SNEGSKA (reference sequence).

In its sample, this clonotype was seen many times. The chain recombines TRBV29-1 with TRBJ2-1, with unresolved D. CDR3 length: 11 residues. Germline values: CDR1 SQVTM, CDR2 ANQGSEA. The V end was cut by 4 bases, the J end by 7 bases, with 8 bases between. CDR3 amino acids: CSVGIYNEQFF. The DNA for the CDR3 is TGCAGCGTTGGTATATATAATGAGCAGTTCTTC.

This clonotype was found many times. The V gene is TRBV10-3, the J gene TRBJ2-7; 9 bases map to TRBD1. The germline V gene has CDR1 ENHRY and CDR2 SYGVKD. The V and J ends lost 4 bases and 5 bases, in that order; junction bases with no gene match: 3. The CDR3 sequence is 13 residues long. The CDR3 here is CAISVQGANEQYF. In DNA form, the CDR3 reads TGTGCCATCAGTGTACAGGGGGCGAACGAGCAGTACTTC.

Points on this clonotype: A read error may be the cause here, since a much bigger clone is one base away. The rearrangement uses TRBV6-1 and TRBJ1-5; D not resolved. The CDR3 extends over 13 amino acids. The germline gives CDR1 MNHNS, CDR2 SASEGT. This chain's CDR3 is CASSDYSDQPQHF. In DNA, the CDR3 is TGTGCCAGCAGTGACTATAGCGATCAGCCCCAGCATTTT.

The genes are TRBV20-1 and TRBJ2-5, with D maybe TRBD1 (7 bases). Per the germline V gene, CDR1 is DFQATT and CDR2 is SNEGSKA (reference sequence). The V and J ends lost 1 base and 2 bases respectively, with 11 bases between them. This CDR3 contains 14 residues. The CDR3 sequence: CSARGQGGQETQYF. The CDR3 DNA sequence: TGCAGTGCTAGAGGCCAGGGGGGACAAGAGACCCAGTACTTC.

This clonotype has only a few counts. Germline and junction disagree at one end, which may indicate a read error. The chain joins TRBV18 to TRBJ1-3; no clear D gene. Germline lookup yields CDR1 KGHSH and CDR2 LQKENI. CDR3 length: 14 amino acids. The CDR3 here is CASSPQTSENTIYF. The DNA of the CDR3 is TGTGCCAGCTCACCACAGACCTCTGAAAACACCATATATTTT.

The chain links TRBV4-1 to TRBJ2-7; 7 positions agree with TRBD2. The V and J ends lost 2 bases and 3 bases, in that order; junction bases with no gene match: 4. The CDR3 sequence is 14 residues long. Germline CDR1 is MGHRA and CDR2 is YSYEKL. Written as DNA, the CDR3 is TGCGCCAGCAGCCAACAGCCTAGCGGCTACGAGCAGTACTTC. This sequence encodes CASSQQPSGYEQYF.